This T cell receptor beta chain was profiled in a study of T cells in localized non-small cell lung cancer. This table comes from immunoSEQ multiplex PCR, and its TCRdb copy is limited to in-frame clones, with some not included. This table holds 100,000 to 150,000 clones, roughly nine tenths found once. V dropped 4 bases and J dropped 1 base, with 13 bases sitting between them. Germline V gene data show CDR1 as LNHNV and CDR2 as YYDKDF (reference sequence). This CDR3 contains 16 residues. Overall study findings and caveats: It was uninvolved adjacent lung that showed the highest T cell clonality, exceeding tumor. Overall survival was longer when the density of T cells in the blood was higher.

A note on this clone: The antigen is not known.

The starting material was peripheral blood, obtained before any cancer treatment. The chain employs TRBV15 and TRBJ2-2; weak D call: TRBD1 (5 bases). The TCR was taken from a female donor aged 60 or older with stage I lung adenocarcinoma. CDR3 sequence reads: CATSILGQGNTGELFF. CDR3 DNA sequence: TGTGCCACCAGCATTCTAGGCCAGGGGAACACCGGGGAGCTGTTTTTT. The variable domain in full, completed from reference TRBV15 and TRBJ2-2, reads DAMVIQNPRYQVTQFGKPVTLSCSQTLNHNVMYWYQQKSSQAPKLLFHYYDKDFNNEADTPDNFQSRRPNTSFCFLDIRSPGLGDTAMYLCATSILGQGNTGELFFGEGSRLTVL.